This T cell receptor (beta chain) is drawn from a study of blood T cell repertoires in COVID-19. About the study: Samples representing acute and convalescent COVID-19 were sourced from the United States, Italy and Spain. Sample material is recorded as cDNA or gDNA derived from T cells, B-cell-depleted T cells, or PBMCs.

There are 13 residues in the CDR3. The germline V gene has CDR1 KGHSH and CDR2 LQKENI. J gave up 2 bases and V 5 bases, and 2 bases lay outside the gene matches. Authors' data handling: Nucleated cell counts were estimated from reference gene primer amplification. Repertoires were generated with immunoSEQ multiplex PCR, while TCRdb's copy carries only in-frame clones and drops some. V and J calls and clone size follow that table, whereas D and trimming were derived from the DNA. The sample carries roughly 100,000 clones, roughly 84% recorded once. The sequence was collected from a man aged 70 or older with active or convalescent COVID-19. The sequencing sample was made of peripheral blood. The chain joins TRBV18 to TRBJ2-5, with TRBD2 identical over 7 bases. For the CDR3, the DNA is TGTGCCAGCTCAGCCGGGAGGCAAGAGACCCAGTACTTC. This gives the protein CASSAGRQETQYF.